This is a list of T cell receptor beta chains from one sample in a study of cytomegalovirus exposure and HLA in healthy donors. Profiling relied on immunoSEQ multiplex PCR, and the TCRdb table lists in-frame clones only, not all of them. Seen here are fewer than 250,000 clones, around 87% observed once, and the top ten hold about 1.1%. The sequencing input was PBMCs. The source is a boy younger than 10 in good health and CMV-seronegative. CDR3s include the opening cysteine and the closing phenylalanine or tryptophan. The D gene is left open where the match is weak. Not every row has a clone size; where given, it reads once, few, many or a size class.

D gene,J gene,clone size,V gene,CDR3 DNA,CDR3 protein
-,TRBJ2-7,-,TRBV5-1,TGCGCCAGCAGCCCGGGGGACTCCTACGAGCAGTACTTC,CASSPGDSYEQYF
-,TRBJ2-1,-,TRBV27,TGTGCCAGCAGTTTAACGGGTGACCTCTACAATGAGCAGTTCTTC,CASSLTGDLYNEQFF
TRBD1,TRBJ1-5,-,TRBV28,TGTGCCAGCAGGGCAGGGGGAATCAATCAGCCCCAGCATTTT,CASRAGGINQPQHF
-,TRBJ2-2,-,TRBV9,TGTGCCAGCAGCGTAGTAAACGGGGGATCCGGGGAGCTGTTTTTT,CASSVVNGGSGELFF
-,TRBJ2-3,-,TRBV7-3,TGTGCCAGCAGCTTAACCAGGGGTGGGACAGATACGCAGTATTTT,CASSLTRGGTDTQYF
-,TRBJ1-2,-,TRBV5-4,TGTGCCAGCAGCTCGTTTGGAGTCAACTATGGCTACACCTTC,CASSSFGVNYGYTF
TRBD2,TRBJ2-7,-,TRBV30,TGTGCCTGGAGACCAGCGGGGGAGGACGAGCAGTACTTC,CAWRPAGEDEQYF
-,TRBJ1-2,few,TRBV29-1,TGCAGCGTTGACCGACCCGGACAGACTAACTATGGCTACACCTTC,CSVDRPGQTNYGYTF
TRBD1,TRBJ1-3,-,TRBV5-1,TGCGCCAGCAGCGTTAGTGGACAGGGAACTGGAAACACCATATATTTT,CASSVSGQGTGNTIYF
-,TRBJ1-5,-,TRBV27,TGTGCCAGCAGTAGCCTTAGCAATCAGCCCCAGCATTTT,CASSSLSNQPQHF
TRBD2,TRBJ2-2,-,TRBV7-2,TGTGCCAGCAGCTTCGGCGGGGGGGCATTCCCCGGGGAGCTGTTTTTT,CASSFGGGAFPGELFF
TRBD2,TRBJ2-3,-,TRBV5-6,TGTGCCAGCAGGACCGGGACTACTGGGATGGATACGCAGTATTTT,CASRTGTTGMDTQYF
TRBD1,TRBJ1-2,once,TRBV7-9,TGTGCCGGCAGCTTAGGACAGGGCCAAGAGGGCTATGGCTACACCTTC,CAGSLGQGQEGYGYTF
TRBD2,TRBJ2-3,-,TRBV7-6,TGTGCCAGCAGCTTAGTCTCTTTGGGGACTAGCGGGGGGGCTACAGATACGCAGTATTTT,CASSLVSLGTSGGATDTQYF
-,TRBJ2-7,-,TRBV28,TGTGCCAGCACGCAAGCTACCTACGAGCAGTACTTC,CASTQATYEQYF
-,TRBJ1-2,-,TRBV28,TGTGCCACTCCCGCCAATAGGGCAGGGGATGAGGTTTCTGGCTACACCTTC,CATPANRAGDEVSGYTF
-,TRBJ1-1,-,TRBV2,TGTGCCAGCAGCTTGAACACTGAAGCTTTCTTT,CASSLNTEAFF
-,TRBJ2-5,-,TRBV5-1,TGCGCCAGCAGCTTGGGAGGGGGGGATCAAGAGACCCAGTACTTC,CASSLGGGDQETQYF
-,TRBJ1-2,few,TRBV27,TGTGCCAGCAGGCAGGGTGGCTATGGCTACACCTTC,CASRQGGYGYTF
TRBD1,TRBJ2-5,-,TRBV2,TGTGCCAGCAGTGTCAGGCCTCCGGGACAGGGTTGGGCAGAGACCCAGTACTTC,CASSVRPPGQGWAETQYF
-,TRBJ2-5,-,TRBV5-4,TGTGCCAGCAGCTTGGGAAAGGGGTATGAGACCCAGTACTTC,CASSLGKGYETQYF
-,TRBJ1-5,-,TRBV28,TGTGCCAGCAGCTCCACAGGGATTGATCAGCCCCAGCATTTT,CASSSTGIDQPQHF
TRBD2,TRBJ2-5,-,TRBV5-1,TGCGCCAGCAGCGCCCGGACTAGCGGGGGGGCGGCCGAGACCCAGTACTTC,CASSARTSGGAAETQYF
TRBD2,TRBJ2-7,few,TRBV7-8,TGTGCCAGCAGCCCCCGGAGAGCGGGAGGAACATACGAGCAGTACTTC,CASSPRRAGGTYEQYF
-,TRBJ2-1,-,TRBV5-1,TGCGCCAGCAGCCGCCTTTCCCTAGCGACCGCCTACAATGAGCAGTTCTTC,CASSRLSLATAYNEQFF
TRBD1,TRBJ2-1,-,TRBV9,TGTGCCAGCAGCCAAACAGGGGTTGGAAGTGAGCAGTTCTTC,CASSQTGVGSEQFF
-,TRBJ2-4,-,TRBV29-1,TGCAGCGTTGGAGGCTTAGCCAAAAACATTCAGTACTTC,CSVGGLAKNIQYF
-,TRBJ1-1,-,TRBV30,TGTGCCTGGAGTGTACAGGCAGCTTTCTTT,CAWSVQAAFF
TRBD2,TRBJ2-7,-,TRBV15,TGTGCCACCAGCCCGAGGATAGCGGGCGAGGGGGAGCAGTACTTC,CATSPRIAGEGEQYF
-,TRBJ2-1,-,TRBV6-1,TGTGCCAGCAGTGACGGGGTCAGTCGCTCCTACAATGAGCAGTTCTTC,CASSDGVSRSYNEQFF
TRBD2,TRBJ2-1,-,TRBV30,TGTGCCTGGAGTGTCGGTAGCGGGGCAGGAGAGCAGTTCTTC,CAWSVGSGAGEQFF
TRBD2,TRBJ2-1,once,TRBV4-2,TGTGCCAGCAGCCAGGGGGGGAGCTCCTACAATGAGCAGTTCTTC,CASSQGGSSYNEQFF
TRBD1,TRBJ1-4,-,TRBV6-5,TGTGCCAGCAGTTACGGAGTCGGGACAGGGAGCGAAAAACTGTTTTTT,CASSYGVGTGSEKLFF
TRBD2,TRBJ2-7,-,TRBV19,TGTGCCAGTAGGTGGGTAGCGGGAGGAGGTGAGCAGTACTTC,CASRWVAGGGEQYF
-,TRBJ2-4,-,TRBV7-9,TGTTCCAGCAGCCAGGACAGACCTACCCCCACATTAGCCAAAAACATTCAGTACTTC,CSSSQDRPTPTLAKNIQYF
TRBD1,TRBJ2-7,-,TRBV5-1,TGCGCCAGCAGCTCCGGGACAGGGGGGACCTACGAGCAGTACTTC,CASSSGTGGTYEQYF
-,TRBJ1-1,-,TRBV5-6,TGTGCCAGCAGCTATAACAGGGTCGAAGCTTTCTTT,CASSYNRVEAFF
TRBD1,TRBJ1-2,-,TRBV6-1,TGTGCCAGCAGTGAAGAGAGGGACAGGAGATCCCACCGCTTTAACTATGGCTACACCTTC,CASSEERDRRSHRFNYGYTF
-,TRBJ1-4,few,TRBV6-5,TGTGCCAGCAGCCGGACAGCCCTTTTGGAAAAACTGTTTTTT,CASSRTALLEKLFF
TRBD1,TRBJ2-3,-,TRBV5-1,TGCGCCAGCACGCAACAGGGGATGCGGGCAGATACGCAGTATTTT,CASTQQGMRADTQYF
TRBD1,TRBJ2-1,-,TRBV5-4,TGTGCCAGCAGCAAAGACAGGGGGGTATACAATGAGCAGTTCTTC,CASSKDRGVYNEQFF
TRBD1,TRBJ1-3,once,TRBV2,TGTGCCAGCTCTAGGGACAGGGGCTCTGGAAACACCATATATTTT,CASSRDRGSGNTIYF
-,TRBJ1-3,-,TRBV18,TGTGCCAGCTCACCAAAAATCCAGGGGCGAACCCCTGGAAACACCATATATTTT,CASSPKIQGRTPGNTIYF
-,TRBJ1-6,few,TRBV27,TGTGCCAGCAGTCCCCAAATCCGGGATTCACCCCTCCACTTT,CASSPQIRDSPLHF
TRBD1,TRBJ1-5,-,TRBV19,TGTGCCAGTAGATCCGGGACAGGGCTCGACCAGCCCCAGCATTTT,CASRSGTGLDQPQHF
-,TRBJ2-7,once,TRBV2,TGTGCCAGCAGGCGACGCAGGGAGGAGGGCTACGAGCAGTACTTC,CASRRRREEGYEQYF
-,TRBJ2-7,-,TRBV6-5,TGTGCCAGCAGGAAGACAGAAAACTACGAGCAGTACTTC,CASRKTENYEQYF
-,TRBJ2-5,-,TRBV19,TGTGCCAGTAGTATAGATCGAGGCTACCAAGAGACCCAGTACTTC,CASSIDRGYQETQYF